This record covers a single T cell receptor (beta chain). Its antigen is currently not known. No base quality information exists; no much larger clone differs at one position. Its CDR3 holds 13 amino acids, cysteine through phenylalanine. The DNA shown is the 39-base CDR3, in frame from base 1. According to the germline V gene, CDR1 reads SQVTM and CDR2 reads ANQGSEA. V gives up 7 bases and J gives up 0 bases, and the segment between their germline ends measures 12 bases. These data originate in a study of CD8 T cells in ankylosing spondylitis (dated by TCRdb to the late 2010s). With regard to the full study: The study set out to find disease-linked TCR variants by profiling T cell receptor beta repertoires in ankylosing spondylitis patients and healthy donors. The full study cohort was made up of 25 ankylosing spondylitis patients and over 90 healthy donors. Peripheral blood was sampled, and synovial fluid was additionally collected from ankylosing spondylitis patients.

Data came from an Illumina HiSeq 2500. Quantitative 5'-RACE with molecular barcodes was used to prepare TCR beta libraries. Regarding the original processing steps: To identify disease-linked TCR variants, a new computational method was used, one built on a probabilistic model of VDJ rearrangement. In TCRdb, the public reads were trimmed at Q25 with fastp and aligned with MiXCR, with productive beta chains retained. Rows are unified per CDR3 protein, each entry keeping the most common DNA and genes. TCRdb's processing, not the authors' own work, is the source of the V and J calls. This sample has more than 250,000 distinct CDR3 sequences in its table, and 8% of those were observed once. More than 14% of the sample is in the top ten clones. Study-wide conclusions, independent of this receptor: According to the report, matched synovial fluid samples from ankylosing spondylitis patients were significantly enriched for the disease-linked clones. A TCR beta motif of several highly homologous amino acid variants appeared characteristic of blood from ankylosing spondylitis patients. Some TCR beta motif variants had previously been reported in synovial fluid and blood of reactive arthritis patients, which suggested common disease-initiation mechanisms. The disease-linked clones showed a CD8+ phenotype and occurred at relatively low frequencies in peripheral blood.

The sequence links TRBV29-1 to TRBJ1-1; a confident D gene designation cannot be given. The receptor comes from a male donor with ankylosing spondylitis. The source material was blood, either unsorted or a sorted T cell fraction (not recorded which). The DNA sequence is TGCAGCGATGCGGGCAACCTGAACACTGAAGCTTTCTTT. Translated, it gives CSDAGNLNTEAFF.